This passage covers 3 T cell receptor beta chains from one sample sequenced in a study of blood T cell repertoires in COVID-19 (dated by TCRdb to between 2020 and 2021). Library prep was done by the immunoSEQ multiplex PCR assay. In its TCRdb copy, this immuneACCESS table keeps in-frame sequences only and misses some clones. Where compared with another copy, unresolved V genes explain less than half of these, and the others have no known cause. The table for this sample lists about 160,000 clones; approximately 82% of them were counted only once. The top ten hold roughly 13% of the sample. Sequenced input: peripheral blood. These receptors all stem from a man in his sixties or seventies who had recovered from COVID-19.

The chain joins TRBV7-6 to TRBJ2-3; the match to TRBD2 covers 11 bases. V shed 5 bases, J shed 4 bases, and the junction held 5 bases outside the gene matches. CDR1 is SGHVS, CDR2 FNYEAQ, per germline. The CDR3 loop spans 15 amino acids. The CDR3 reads CASSPGLADPDTQYF. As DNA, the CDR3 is TGTGCCAGCAGCCCGGGACTAGCGGACCCAGATACGCAGTATTTT.

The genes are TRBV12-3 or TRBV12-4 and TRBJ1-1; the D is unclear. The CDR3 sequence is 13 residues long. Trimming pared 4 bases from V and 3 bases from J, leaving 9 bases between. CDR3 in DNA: TGTGCCAGCAGTTCTTATCGGGACACTGAAGCTTTCTTT. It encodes CASSSYRDTEAFF.

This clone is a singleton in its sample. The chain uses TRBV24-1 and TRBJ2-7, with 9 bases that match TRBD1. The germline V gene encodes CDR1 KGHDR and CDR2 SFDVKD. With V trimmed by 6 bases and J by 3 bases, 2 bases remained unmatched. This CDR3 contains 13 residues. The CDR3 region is CATSPGQGYEQYF. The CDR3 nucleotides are TGTGCCACCAGTCCGGGACAGGGCTACGAGCAGTACTTC.